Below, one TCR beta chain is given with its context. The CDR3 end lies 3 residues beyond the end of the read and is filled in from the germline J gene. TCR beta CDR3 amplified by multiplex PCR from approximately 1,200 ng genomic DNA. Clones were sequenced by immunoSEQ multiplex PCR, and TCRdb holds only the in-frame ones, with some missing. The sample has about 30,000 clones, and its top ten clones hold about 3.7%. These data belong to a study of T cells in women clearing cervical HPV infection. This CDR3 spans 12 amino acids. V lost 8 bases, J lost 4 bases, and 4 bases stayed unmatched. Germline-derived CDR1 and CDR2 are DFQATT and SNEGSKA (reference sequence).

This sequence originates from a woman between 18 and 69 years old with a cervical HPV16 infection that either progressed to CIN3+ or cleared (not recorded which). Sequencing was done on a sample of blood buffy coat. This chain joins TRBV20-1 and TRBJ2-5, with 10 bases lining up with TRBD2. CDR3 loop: CSLQREGETQYF. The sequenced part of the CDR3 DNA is TGCAGTCTCCAGCGGGAGGGAGAGACC.